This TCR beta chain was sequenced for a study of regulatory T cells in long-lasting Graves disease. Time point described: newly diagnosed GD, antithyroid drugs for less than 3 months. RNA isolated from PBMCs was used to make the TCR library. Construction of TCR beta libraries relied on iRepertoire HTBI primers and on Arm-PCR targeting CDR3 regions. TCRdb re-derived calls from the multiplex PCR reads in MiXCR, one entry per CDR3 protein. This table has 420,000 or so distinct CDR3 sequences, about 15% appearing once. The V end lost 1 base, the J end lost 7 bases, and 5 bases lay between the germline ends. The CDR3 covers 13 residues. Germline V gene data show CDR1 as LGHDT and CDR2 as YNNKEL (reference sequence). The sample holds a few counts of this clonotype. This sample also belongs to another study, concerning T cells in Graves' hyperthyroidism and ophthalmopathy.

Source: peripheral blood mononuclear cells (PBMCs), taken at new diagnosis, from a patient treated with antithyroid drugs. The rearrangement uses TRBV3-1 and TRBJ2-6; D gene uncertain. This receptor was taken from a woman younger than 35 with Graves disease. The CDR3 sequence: CASSQARANVLTF. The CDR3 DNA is TGTGCCAGCAGCCAAGCCCGAGCCAACGTCCTGACTTTC.